This TCR beta chain was identified during a study of OX40 agonist ivuxolimab in advanced cancers. The overall study: Treatment of patients was with ivuxolimab, an agonistic anti-OX40 (CD134) antibody. Eligibility rules accepted prior anti-PD-1, anti-PD-L1 or anti-CTLA-4 therapy, and 35% to 40% had some. Among those treated, three patients had partial responses, one with hepatocellular carcinoma and two with cutaneous melanoma.

The protocol was immunoSEQ multiplex PCR, while the TCRdb copy is restricted to in-frame clones and leaves out a portion. The table includes about 73,000 clones, approximately 83% detected once. The TCR was taken from an adult with an advanced solid tumor such as melanoma, head and neck, liver or kidney cancer. This sample comprised CD4+ or CD8+ T cells sorted from blood, obtained in a trial of the OX40 agonist ivuxolimab.

The CDR3: CATSRGGAYRYNEQFF. The CDR3 DNA is TGTGCCACCAGCAGAGGAGGAGCTTACAGGTACAATGAGCAGTTCTTC. The V call is TRBV15, the J call TRBJ2-1; perhaps TRBD1 as D (5 bases). Germline loops: CDR1 LNHNV, CDR2 YYDKDF (reference sequence). V dropped 1 base and J dropped 4 bases, with 14 bases sitting between them. This CDR3 region has 16 residues.